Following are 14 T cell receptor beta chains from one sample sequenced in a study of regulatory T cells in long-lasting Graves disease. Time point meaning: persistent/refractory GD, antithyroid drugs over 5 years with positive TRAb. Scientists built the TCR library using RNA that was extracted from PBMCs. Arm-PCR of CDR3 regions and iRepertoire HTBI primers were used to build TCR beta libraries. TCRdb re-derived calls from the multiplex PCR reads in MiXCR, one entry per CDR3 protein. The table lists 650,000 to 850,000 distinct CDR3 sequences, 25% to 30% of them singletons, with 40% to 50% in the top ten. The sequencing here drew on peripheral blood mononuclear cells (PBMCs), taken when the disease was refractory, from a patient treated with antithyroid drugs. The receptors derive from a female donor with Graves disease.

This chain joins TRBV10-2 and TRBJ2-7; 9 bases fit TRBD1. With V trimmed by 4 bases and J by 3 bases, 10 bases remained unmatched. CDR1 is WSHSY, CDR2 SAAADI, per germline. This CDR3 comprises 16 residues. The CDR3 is CASSGTGQGYVYEQYF. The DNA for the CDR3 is TGCGCCAGCAGTGGTACGGGACAGGGATATGTCTACGAGCAGTACTTC.

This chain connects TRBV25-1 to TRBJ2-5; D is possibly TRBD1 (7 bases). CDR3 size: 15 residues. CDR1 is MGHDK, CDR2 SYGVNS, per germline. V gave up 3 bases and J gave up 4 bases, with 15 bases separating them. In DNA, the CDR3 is TGTGCCAGCAGTGAGGACAGGTTCGGGGGAGAGACCCAGTACTTC. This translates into CASSEDRFGGETQYF.

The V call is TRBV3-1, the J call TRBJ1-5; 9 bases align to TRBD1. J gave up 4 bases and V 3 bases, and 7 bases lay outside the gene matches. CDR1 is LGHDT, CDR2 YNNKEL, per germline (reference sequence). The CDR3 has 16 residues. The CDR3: CASSHSGTGWNQPQHF. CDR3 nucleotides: TGTGCCAGCAGCCATTCAGGGACAGGGTGGAATCAGCCCCAGCATTTT.

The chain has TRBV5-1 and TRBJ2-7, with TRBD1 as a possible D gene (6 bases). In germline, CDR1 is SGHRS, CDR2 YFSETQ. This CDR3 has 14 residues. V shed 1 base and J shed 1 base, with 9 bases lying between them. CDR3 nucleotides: TGCGCCAGCAGCTTGCATGGACAGTCCTACGAGCAGTACTTC. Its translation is CASSLHGQSYEQYF. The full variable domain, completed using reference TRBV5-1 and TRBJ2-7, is KAGVTQTPRYLIKTRGQQVTLSCSPISGHRSVSWYQQTPGQGLQFLFEYFSETQRNKGNFPGRFSGRQFSNSRSEMNVSTLELGDSALYLCASSLHGQSYEQYFGPGTRLTVT.

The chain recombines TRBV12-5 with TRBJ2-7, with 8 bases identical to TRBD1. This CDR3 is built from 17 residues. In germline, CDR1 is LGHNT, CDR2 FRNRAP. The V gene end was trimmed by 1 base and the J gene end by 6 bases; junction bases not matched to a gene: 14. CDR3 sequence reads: CASGLGSPGQGRGEQYF. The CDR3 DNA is TGTGCTAGTGGTTTGGGATCGCCCGGACAGGGCAGGGGCGAGCAGTACTTC.

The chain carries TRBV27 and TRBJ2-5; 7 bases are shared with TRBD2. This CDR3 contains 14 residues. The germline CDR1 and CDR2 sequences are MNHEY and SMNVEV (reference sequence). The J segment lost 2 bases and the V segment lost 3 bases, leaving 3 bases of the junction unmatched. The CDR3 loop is CASSFGREQETQYF. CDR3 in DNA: TGTGCCAGCAGTTTCGGGCGGGAGCAAGAGACCCAGTACTTC.

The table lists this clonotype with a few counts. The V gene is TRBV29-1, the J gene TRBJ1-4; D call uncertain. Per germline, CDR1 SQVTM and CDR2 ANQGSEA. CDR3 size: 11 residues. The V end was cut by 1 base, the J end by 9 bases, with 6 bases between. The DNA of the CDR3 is TGCAGCGTTGAAGGGGGTCAAAAACTGTTTTTT. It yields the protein CSVEGGQKLFF.

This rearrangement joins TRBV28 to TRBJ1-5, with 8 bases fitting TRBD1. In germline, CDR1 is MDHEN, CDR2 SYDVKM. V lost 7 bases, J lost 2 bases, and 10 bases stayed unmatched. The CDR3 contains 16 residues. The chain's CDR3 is CASTRDRISGNQPQHF. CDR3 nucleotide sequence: TGTGCCAGCACCCGGGACAGGATTTCGGGCAATCAGCCCCAGCATTTT.

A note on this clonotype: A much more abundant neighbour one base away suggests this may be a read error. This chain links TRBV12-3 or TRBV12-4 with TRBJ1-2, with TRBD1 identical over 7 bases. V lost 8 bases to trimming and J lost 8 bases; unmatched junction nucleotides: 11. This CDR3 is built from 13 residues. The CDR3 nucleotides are TGTGCCAGCGGACCGACAGGGAAGAAAGGCTACACCTTC. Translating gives CASGPTGKKGYTF.

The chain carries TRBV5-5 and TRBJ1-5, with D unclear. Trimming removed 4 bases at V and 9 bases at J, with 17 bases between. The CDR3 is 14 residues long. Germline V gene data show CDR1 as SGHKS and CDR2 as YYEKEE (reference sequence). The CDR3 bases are TGTGCCAGCAGCGTGGACGGTGGAGATCGGCCCCAGCATTTT. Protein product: CASSVDGGDRPQHF.

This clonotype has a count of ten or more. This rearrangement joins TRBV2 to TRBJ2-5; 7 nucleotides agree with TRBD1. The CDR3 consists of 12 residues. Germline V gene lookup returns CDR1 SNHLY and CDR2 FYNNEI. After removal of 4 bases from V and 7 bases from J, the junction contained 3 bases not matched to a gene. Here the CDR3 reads CASSGDSGTQYF. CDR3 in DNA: TGTGCCAGCAGTGGGGACAGCGGGACCCAGTACTTC.

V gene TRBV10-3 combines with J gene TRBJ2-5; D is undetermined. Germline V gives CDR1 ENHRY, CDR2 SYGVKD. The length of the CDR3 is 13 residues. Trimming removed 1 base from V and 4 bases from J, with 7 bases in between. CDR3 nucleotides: TGTGCCATCAGTGAGTGGCCATTAGAGACCCAGTACTTC. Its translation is CAISEWPLETQYF.

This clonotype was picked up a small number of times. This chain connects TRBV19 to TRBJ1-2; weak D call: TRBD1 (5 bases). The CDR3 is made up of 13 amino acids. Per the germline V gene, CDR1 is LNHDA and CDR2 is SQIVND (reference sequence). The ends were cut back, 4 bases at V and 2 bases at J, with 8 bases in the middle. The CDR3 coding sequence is TGTGCCAGTAGTAAAGGGGCCAACTATGGCTACACCTTC. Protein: CASSKGANYGYTF.

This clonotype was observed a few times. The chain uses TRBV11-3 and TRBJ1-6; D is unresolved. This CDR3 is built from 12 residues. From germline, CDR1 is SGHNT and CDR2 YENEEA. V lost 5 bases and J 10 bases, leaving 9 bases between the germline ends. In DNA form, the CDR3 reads TGTGCCAGCAGCCCGGTTCCGTCACCCCTCCACTTT. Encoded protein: CASSPVPSPLHF. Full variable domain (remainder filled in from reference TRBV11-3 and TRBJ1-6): EAGVVQSPRYKIIEKKQPVAFWCNPISGHNTLYWYLQNLGQGPELLIRYENEEAVDDSQLPKDRFSAERLKGVDSTLKIQPAELGDSAVYLCASSPVPSPLHFGNGTRLTVT.